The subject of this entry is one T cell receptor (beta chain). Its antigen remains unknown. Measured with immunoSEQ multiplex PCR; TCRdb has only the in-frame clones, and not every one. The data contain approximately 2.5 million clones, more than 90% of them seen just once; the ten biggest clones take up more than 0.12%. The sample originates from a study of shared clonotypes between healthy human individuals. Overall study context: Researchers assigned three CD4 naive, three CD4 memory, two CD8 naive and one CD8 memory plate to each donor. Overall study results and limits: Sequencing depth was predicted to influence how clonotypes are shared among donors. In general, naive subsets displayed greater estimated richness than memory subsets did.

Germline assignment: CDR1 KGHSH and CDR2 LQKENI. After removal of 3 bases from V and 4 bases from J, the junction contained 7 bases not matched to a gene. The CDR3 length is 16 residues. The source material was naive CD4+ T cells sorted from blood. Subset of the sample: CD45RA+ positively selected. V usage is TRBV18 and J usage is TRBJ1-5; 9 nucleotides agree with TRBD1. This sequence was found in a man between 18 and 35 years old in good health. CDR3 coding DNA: TGTGCCAGCTCACCTGAACAGGGGGCGCGGAATCAGCCCCAGCATTTT. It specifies CASSPEQGARNQPQHF.